One sample yielded the 21 T cell receptor beta chains listed below, sequenced in a study of cytomegalovirus exposure and HLA in healthy donors. PCR amplification relied on 60 Vbeta primers (plus 13 Jbeta primers). Only in-frame clones appear in the TCRdb table, and some are missing; sequencing was by immunoSEQ multiplex PCR. This sample yields 55,000 to 70,000 clones, of which just under 75% are seen a single time; 5.4% belongs to the top ten. Input material: PBMCs. The receptors shown here come from a woman in her twenties or thirties in good health and CMV-seronegative.

The chain couples TRBV15 to TRBJ1-1; perhaps TRBD1 as D (5 bases). Trimming took 1 base from V and 0 from J, leaving 18 bases between them. Germline-derived CDR1 and CDR2 are LNHNV and YYDKDF (reference sequence). The CDR3 runs to 18 residues. The chain's CDR3 is CATSRAPGTGKMNTEAFF. The CDR3 coding sequence is TGTGCCACCAGCAGAGCTCCCGGGACTGGTAAAATGAACACTGAAGCTTTCTTT.

The chain links TRBV5-1 to TRBJ2-5, with TRBD1 matching over 9 bases. Germline V gene lookup returns CDR1 SGHRS and CDR2 YFSETQ. This CDR3 has 14 residues. V trimming: 2 bases; J trimming: 5 bases; junction bases outside the gene matches: 4. The DNA for the CDR3 is TGCGCCAGCAGCTTACAGGGGGCTTTCGAGACCCAGTACTTC. This sequence encodes CASSLQGAFETQYF. The variable domain in full, with the rest retrieved from reference TRBV5-1 and TRBJ2-5, is KAGVTQTPRYLIKTRGQQVTLSCSPISGHRSVSWYQQTPGQGLQFLFEYFSETQRNKGNFPGRFSGRQFSNSRSEMNVSTLELGDSALYLCASSLQGAFETQYFGPGTRLLVL.

The chain employs TRBV27 and TRBJ2-5; TRBD1 is a possible D gene (6 bases). The CDR3 sequence is 13 residues long. Germline assignment: CDR1 MNHEY and CDR2 SMNVEV (reference sequence). Trimming took off 6 bases at V and 4 bases at J, with 12 bases between the two ends. For the CDR3, the DNA is TGTGCCAGCAGACTACAGGGCGGAGAGACCCAGTACTTC. Its translation is CASRLQGGETQYF.

The V call is TRBV10-3, the J call TRBJ1-2; D might be TRBD1 (5 bases). This CDR3 region has 11 residues. Germline CDR1 is ENHRY and CDR2 is SYGVKD. Between the trimmed V and J ends, which lost 3 bases and 7 bases, there was a span of 6 bases. In DNA form, the CDR3 reads TGTGCCATCAGTGACACAGGTGGCTACACCTTC. Translation: CAISDTGGYTF.

The rearrangement uses TRBV27 and TRBJ2-7, with 9 bases matching TRBD1. The CDR3 is made up of 14 amino acids. V shed 5 bases, J shed 4 bases, and the junction held 6 bases outside the gene matches. The germline V gene encodes CDR1 MNHEY and CDR2 SMNVEV (reference sequence). CDR3 sequence: CASSPFGTGYEQYV. CDR3 in DNA: TGTGCCAGCAGTCCCTTCGGGACAGGGTACGAGCAGTACGTC.

The chain uses TRBV30 and TRBJ1-2; the D is unclear. V was clipped by 5 bases and J by 4 bases, with 14 bases between them. Germline assignment: CDR1 GTSNPN and CDR2 SVGIG (reference sequence). The length of the CDR3 is 13 residues. CDR3 loop: CAWERARSYGYTF. Here the CDR3 DNA reads TGTGCCTGGGAGAGGGCCCGGAGCTATGGCTACACCTTC.

This chain links TRBV5-1 with TRBJ2-7; 7 positions agree with TRBD2. The CDR3 totals 14 residues. V shed 5 bases and J 4 bases; nucleotides not matched to a gene: 9. Germline-derived CDR1 and CDR2 are SGHRS and YFSETQ. The DNA of the CDR3 is TGCGCCAGCAGATACGCGGGAGTTGGGTACGAGCAGTACTTC. Amino acids: CASRYAGVGYEQYF. Variable domain in full (rest from reference TRBV5-1 and TRBJ2-7): KAGVTQTPRYLIKTRGQQVTLSCSPISGHRSVSWYQQTPGQGLQFLFEYFSETQRNKGNFPGRFSGRQFSNSRSEMNVSTLELGDSALYLCASRYAGVGYEQYFGPGTRLTVT.

This chain uses TRBV27 with TRBJ2-3; 7 bases line up with TRBD2. V gave up 6 bases and J gave up 0 bases; unmatched junction bases: 9. The CDR3 covers 16 residues. Germline V CDR1 and CDR2: MNHEY, SMNVEV (reference sequence). The CDR3 region is CASSHSGYPSTDTQYF. The CDR3 DNA reads as TGTGCCAGCAGCCATAGCGGGTACCCTAGCACAGATACGCAGTATTTT.

This clone has a handful of counts. The chain is built from TRBV7-6 and TRBJ2-2; TRBD2 matches 11 bases. The V segment lost 3 bases and the J segment 2 bases; nucleotides outside the gene matches: 5. CDR1 and CDR2 from the germline V gene are SGHVS and FNYEAQ. The CDR3 has 17 amino acids. The CDR3 DNA sequence: TGTGCCAGCAGCTTCCCACTAGCGGGAGAAAACACCGGGGAGCTGTTTTTT. It translates to CASSFPLAGENTGELFF. The complete variable domain, with remaining parts taken from reference TRBV7-6 and TRBJ2-2, reads GAGVSQSPRYKVTKRGQDVALRCDPISGHVSLYWYRQALGQGPEFLTYFNYEAQQDKSGLPNDRFSAERPEGSISTLTIQRTEQRDSAMYRCASSFPLAGENTGELFFGEGSRLTVL.

The genes are TRBV18 and TRBJ2-2; weak D call: TRBD1 (6 bases). This CDR3 contains 14 residues. The germline gives CDR1 KGHSH, CDR2 LQKENI. Trimming left V 3 bases short and J 3 bases short, with 8 bases between. Written as DNA, the CDR3 is TGTGCCAGCTCACCGTACAGGGACACCGGGGAGCTGTTTTTT. It yields the protein CASSPYRDTGELFF.

The chain recombines TRBV19 with TRBJ2-3; D is undetermined. The germline gives CDR1 LNHDA, CDR2 SQIVND (reference sequence). Deletions cut 7 bases from V and 2 bases from J, with 7 bases between. The CDR3 is made up of 12 amino acids. The DNA for the CDR3 is TGTGCCAGTAAAGCAACCACAGATACGCAGTATTTT. The encoded protein is CASKATTDTQYF.

A single count supports this clone. This rearrangement joins TRBV6-5 to TRBJ2-7; D ambiguous. The CDR3 sequence is 13 residues long. Trimming removed 2 bases at V and 5 bases at J, with 10 bases between. Germline V gene data show CDR1 as MNHEY and CDR2 as SVGAGI. CDR3 sequence reads: CASSYGSGHEQYV. Here the CDR3 DNA reads TGTGCCAGCAGTTACGGCTCAGGCCACGAGCAGTACGTC.

J is TRBJ1-5 and V is TRBV19; 7 bases map to TRBD1. Germline V CDR1 and CDR2: LNHDA, SQIVND (reference sequence). V shed 6 bases, J shed 4 bases, and the junction held 3 bases outside the gene matches. The CDR3 consists of 13 residues. The CDR3 DNA follows: TGTGCCAGTAGGCTCAGGGGGAATCAGCCCCAGCATTTT. Encoded protein: CASRLRGNQPQHF.

This chain joins TRBV12-5 and TRBJ2-5, with 8 positions matching TRBD1. The CDR3 sequence is 16 residues long. J lost 5 bases, V lost 1 base, and 9 bases had no gene match. Germline CDR1 LGHNT, CDR2 FRNRAP. CDR3 sequence: CASGLGGQGSGETQYF. The CDR3 nucleotides are TGTGCTAGTGGTTTGGGAGGACAGGGCTCGGGGGAGACCCAGTACTTC.

V usage is TRBV5-1 and J usage is TRBJ2-5; 8 bases map to TRBD2. CDR1 and CDR2 from the germline V gene are SGHRS and YFSETQ. Germline trimming cut 3 bases from V and 1 base from J; bases unmatched to any gene: 2. The CDR3 spans 14 residues. The CDR3 DNA reads TGCGCCAGCAGCTCAGGACTAGCCCAAGAGACCCAGTACTTC. It is translated as CASSSGLAQETQYF.

V gene TRBV7-8 combines with J gene TRBJ1-2; perhaps TRBD1 as D (5 bases). The CDR3 extends over 14 amino acids. The V end lost 5 bases, the J end lost 4 bases, and 14 bases lay between the germline ends. Germline values: CDR1 SGHVS, CDR2 FQNEAQ. As DNA, the CDR3 is TGTGCCAGCAGCCCGACCGGGGGAGGCTATGGCTACACCTTC. Translated, it gives CASSPTGGGYGYTF.

This rearrangement joins TRBV19 to TRBJ2-1; 10 bases are shared with TRBD2. V was clipped by 4 bases and J by 8 bases; unmatched bases: 8. The CDR3 runs to 15 residues. Germline V gives CDR1 LNHDA, CDR2 SQIVND (reference sequence). CDR3 DNA: TGTGCCAGTAGTAGAGATAGCGGGAGGTGGGATGAGCAGTTCTTC. Protein: CASSRDSGRWDEQFF.

This clone turned up a few times. The sample contains more than one DNA sequence encoding this CDR3. The chain carries TRBV11-3 and TRBJ2-2, with D possibly being TRBD2 (6 bases). V was shortened by 5 bases and J by 7 bases, with 17 bases between the two germline ends. CDR3 length: 15 residues. In germline, CDR1 is SGHNT, CDR2 YENEEA. In DNA, the CDR3 is TGTGCCAGCAGCAAACTAGCAGACCAGGGCGGGGAGCTGTTTTTT. This translates into CASSKLADQGGELFF.

The CDR3 reads CASSPTDRFYGYTF. As DNA, the CDR3 is TGTGCCAGCAGCCCCACTGACAGGTTCTATGGCTACACCTTC. The J gene is TRBJ1-2, the V gene TRBV28, with D tentatively TRBD1 (6 bases). V lost 6 bases, J lost 4 bases, and 15 bases lay in between. Germline assignment: CDR1 MDHEN and CDR2 SYDVKM. This CDR3 has 14 residues.

The rearrangement joins TRBV27 to TRBJ2-3; a possible D gene is TRBD1 (6 bases). This CDR3 contains 15 residues. The germline V gene has CDR1 MNHEY and CDR2 SMNVEV (reference sequence). The V end was cut by 3 bases, the J end by 2 bases, with 12 bases between. The chain's CDR3 is CASSFGTQNTDTQYF. For the CDR3, the DNA is TGTGCCAGCAGTTTTGGGACACAAAACACAGATACGCAGTATTTT.

This chain links TRBV19 with TRBJ1-5, with D unresolved. Germline V gene lookup returns CDR1 LNHDA and CDR2 SQIVND (reference sequence). V was shortened by 7 bases and J by 2 bases, with 9 bases between the two germline ends. The CDR3 length is 13 residues. The CDR3 here is CASTEKGNQPQHF. The CDR3 coding sequence is TGTGCCAGTACGGAGAAAGGCAATCAGCCCCAGCATTTT.